The clone carrying this TCR beta chain was counted only a few times. Sequenced by immunoSEQ multiplex PCR; TCRdb stores in-frame clones only, minus some. The sample has about 70,000 clones; over 75% are singletons. This sample is drawn from a study of OX40 agonist ivuxolimab in advanced cancers. Across the study: Anti-PD-1, anti-PD-L1 or anti-CTLA-4 therapy given earlier was allowed, and roughly 40% had some.

The CDR3 is 13 residues long. The V end was cut by 3 bases, the J end by 1 base, with 9 bases between. Germline V gene sequence: CDR1 SQVTM, CDR2 ANQGSEA. Sequenced material: CD4+ or CD8+ T cells sorted from blood, taken in a trial of the OX40 agonist ivuxolimab. The source of this sequence is an adult with an advanced solid tumor such as melanoma, head and neck, liver or kidney cancer. The V and J genes are TRBV29-1 and TRBJ1-1; no clear D gene. The CDR3 nucleotides read TGCAGCGTTGATGGGTTGAGGAACACTGAAGCTTTCTTT. It translates to CSVDGLRNTEAFF.